The present T cell receptor (beta chain) was sequenced within a study of radiotherapy plus CTLA-4 blockade in lung cancer. Libraries were prepared by immunoSEQ multiplex PCR; TCRdb keeps only in-frame clonotypes and omits some of them. In the table there are roughly 120,000 clones, approximately 80% of which are singletons. Turning to this clone: Its antigen is still unknown.

Regarding the study as a whole: Response was reportedly best predicted by early blood T cell clone dynamics, with interferon-beta.

V was pared by 4 bases and J by 4 bases, with 18 bases of the junction left unmatched. This CDR3 has 19 amino acids. CDR1 LGHNA and CDR2 YSLEER come from the germline V gene. The genes are TRBV4-3 and TRBJ2-2, with 7 nucleotides matching TRBD1. The sequencing here drew on peripheral blood, taken from a patient treated with radiotherapy plus ipilimumab. This TCR derives from a human donor with non-small cell lung cancer that progressed on radiotherapy plus ipilimumab. Some clones in this sample may be carry-over from other donors' samples. The chain's CDR3 is CASSPPTIQGKLSTGELFF. CDR3 DNA sequence: TGCGCCAGCAGCCCCCCCACTATACAGGGGAAGTTGAGCACCGGGGAGCTGTTTTTT.